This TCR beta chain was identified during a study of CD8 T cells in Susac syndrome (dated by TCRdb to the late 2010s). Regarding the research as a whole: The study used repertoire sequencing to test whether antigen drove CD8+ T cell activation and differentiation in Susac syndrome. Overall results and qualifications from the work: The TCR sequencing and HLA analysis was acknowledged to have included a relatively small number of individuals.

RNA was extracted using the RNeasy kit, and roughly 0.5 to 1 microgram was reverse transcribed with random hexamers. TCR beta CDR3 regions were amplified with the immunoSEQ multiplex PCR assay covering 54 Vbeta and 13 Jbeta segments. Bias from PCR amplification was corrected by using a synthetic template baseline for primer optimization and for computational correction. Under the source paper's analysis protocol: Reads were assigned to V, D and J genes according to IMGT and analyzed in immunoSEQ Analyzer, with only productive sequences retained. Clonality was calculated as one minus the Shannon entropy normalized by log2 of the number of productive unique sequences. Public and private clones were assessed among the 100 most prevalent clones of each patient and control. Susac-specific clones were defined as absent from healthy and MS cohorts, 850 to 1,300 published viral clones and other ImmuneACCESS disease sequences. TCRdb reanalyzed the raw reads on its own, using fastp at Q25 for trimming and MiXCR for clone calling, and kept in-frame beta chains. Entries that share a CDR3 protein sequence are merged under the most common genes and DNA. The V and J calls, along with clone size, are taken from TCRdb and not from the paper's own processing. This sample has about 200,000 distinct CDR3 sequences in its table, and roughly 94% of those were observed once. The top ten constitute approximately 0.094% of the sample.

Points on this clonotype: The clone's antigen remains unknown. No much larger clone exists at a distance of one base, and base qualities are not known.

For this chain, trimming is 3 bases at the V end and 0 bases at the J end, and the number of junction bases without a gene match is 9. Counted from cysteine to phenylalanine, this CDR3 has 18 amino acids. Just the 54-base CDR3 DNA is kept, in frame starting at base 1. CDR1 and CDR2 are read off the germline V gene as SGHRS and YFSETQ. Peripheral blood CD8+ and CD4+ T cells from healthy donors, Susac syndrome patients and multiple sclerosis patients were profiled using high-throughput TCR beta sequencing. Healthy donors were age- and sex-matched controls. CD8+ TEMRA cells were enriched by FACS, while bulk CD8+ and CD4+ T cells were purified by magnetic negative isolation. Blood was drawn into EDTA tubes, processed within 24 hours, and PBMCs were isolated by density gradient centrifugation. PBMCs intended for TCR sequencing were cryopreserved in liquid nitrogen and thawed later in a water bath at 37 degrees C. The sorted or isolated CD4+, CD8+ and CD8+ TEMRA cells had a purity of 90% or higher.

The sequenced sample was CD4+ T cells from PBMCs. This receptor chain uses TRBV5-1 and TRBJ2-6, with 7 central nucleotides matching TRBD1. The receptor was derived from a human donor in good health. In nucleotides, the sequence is TGCGCCAGCAGCTCCCCCGGACAGGAACTCTCTGGGGCCAACGTCCTGACTTTC. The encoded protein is CASSSPGQELSGANVLTF. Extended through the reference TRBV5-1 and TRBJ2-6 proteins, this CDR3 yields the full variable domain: KAGVTQTPRYLIKTRGQQVTLSCSPISGHRSVSWYQQTPGQGLQFLFEYFSETQRNKGNFPGRFSGRQFSNSRSEMNVSTLELGDSALYLCASSSPGQELSGANVLTFGAGSRLTVL.